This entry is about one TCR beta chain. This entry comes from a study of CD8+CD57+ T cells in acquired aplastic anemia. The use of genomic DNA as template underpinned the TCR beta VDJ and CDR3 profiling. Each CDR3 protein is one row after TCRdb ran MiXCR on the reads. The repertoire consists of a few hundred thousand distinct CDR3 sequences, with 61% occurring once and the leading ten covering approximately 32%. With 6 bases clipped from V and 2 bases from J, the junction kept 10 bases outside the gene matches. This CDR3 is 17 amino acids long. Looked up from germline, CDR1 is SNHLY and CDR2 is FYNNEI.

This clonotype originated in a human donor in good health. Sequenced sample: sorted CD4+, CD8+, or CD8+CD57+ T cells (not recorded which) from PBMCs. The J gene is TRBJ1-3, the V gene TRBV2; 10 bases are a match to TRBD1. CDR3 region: CASRGQGRGVAGNTIYF. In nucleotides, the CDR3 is TGTGCCAGCAGGGGACAGGGGCGAGGAGTGGCTGGAAACACCATATATTTT.